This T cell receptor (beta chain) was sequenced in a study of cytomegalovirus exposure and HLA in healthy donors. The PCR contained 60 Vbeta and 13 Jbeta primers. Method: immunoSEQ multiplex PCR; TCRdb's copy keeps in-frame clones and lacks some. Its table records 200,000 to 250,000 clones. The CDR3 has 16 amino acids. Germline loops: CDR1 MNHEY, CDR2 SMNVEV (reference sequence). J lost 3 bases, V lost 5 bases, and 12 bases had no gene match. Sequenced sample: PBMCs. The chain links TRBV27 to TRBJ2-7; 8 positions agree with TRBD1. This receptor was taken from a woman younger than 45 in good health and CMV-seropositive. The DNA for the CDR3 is TGTGCCAGCAGTCCCCTCGTCGGACAGGGAGGCTACGAGCAGTACTTC. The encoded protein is CASSPLVGQGGYEQYF.